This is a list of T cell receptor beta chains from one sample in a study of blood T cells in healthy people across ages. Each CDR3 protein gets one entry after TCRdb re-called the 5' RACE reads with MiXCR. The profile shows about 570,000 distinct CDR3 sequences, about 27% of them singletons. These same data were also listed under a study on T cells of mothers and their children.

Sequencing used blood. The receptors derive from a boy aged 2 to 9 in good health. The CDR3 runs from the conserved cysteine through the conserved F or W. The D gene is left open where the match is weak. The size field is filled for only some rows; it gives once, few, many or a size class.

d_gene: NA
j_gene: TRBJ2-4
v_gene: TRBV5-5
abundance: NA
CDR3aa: CVSSLDGVAKNIQYF
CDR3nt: TGTGTCAGCAGCTTGGACGGGGTAGCCAAAAACATTCAGTACTTC

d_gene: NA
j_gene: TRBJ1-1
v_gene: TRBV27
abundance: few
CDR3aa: CASSGWTEAFF
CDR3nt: TGTGCCAGCAGTGGCTGGACTGAAGCTTTCTTT

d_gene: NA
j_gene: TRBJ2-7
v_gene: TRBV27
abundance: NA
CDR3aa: CASSSGLSPYEQYF
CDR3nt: TGTGCCAGCAGTTCAGGACTTTCACCCTACGAGCAGTACTTC

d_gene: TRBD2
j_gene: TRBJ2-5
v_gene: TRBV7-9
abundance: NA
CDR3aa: CASSLGTSGIQETQYF
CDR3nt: TGTGCCAGCAGCTTAGGGACTAGCGGGATCCAAGAGACCCAGTACTTC

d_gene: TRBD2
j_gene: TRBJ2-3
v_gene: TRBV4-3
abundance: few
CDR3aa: CASSQSSGLTDTQYF
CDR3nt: TGCGCCAGCAGCCAGTCTAGCGGACTCACAGATACGCAGTATTTT

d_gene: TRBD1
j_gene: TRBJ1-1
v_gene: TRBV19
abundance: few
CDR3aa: CASSGLQGSNTEAFF
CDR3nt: TGTGCCAGTAGTGGACTACAGGGGTCGAACACTGAAGCTTTCTTT

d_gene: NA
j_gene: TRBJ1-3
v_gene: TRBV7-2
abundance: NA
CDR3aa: CASSGNRVHSGNTIYF
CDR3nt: TGTGCCAGCAGCGGGAACAGGGTCCACTCTGGAAACACCATATATTTT

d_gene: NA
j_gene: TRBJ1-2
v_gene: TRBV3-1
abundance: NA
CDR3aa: CASSHTDYGYTF
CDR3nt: TGTGCCAGCAGCCACACGGATTATGGCTACACCTTC

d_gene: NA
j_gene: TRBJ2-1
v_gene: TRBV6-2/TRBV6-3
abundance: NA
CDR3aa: CASSYGAYNEQFF
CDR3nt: TGTGCCAGCAGTTACGGAGCATACAATGAGCAGTTCTTC

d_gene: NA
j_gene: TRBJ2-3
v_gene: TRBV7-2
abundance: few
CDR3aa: CASSQQSTDTQYF
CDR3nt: TGTGCCAGCAGCCAACAAAGCACAGATACGCAGTATTTT

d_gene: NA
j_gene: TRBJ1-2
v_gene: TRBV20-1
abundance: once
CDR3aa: CSAREGGAPYGYTF
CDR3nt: TGCAGTGCTAGAGAGGGGGGGGCGCCCTATGGCTACACCTTC

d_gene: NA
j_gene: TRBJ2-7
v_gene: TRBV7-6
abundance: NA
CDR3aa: CASSSDRDNYYEQYF
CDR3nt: TGTGCCAGCAGCTCCGACCGGGACAACTACTACGAGCAGTACTTC

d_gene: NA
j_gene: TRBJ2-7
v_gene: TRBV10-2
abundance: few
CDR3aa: CASSELNPRGYEQYF
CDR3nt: TGCGCCAGCAGTGAGTTGAACCCGCGGGGCTACGAGCAGTACTTC

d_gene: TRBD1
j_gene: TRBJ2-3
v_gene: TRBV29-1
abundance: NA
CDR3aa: CSASWTGGTDTQYF
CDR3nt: TGCAGCGCCTCCTGGACAGGGGGAACAGATACGCAGTATTTT

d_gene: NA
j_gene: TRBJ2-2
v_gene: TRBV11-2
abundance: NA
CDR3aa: CASSSYRGGDTGELFF
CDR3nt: TGTGCCAGCAGCTCTTACAGGGGAGGGGACACCGGGGAGTTGTTTTTT

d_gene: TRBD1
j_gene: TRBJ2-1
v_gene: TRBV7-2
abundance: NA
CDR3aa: CASSLGTVSNEQFF
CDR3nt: TGTGCCAGCAGTTTAGGGACAGTGAGCAATGAGCAGTTCTTC

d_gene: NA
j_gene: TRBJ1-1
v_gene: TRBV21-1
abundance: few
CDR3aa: CAITPNTEAFF
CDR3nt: TGTGCCATCACACCGAACACTGAAGCTTTCTTT

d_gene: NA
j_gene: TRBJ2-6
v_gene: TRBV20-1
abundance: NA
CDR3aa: CSANTRGIYGANVLTF
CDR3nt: TGCAGTGCTAATACAAGGGGGATCTATGGGGCCAACGTCCTGACTTTC

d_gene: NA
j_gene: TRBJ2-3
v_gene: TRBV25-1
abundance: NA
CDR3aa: CASSEQRDSTDTQYF
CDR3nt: TGTGCCAGCAGTGAACAGAGGGACAGCACAGATACGCAGTATTTT

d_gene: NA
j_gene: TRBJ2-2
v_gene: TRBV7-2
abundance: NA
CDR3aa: CASSSNGELFF
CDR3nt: TGTGCCAGCAGCTCCAACGGGGAGCTGTTTTTT

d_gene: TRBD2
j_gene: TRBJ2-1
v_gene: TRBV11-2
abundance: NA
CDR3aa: CASSSLAGNYNEQFF
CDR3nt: TGTGCCAGCAGTTCCCTAGCGGGAAACTACAATGAGCAGTTCTTC

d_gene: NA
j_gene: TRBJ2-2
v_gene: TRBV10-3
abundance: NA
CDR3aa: CAISESAGNTGELFF
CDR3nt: TGTGCCATCAGTGAGTCCGCCGGGAACACCGGGGAGCTGTTTTTT

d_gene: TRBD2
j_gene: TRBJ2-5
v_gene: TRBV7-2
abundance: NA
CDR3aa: CASSSQTSGIGETQYF
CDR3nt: TGTGCCAGCAGCTCACAGACTAGCGGGATTGGAGAGACCCAGTACTTC

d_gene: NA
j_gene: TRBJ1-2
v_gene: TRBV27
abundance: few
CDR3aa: CASSSADGYTF
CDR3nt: TGTGCCAGCAGTTCGGCAGATGGCTACACCTTC

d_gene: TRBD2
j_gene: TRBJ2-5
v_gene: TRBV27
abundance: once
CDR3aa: CASSASGLAIETQYF
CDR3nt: TGTGCCAGCAGTGCGTCGGGACTAGCCATAGAGACCCAGTACTTC

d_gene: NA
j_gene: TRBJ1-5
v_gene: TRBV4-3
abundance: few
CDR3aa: CASSQVPRINSSNQPQHF
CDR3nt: TGCGCCAGCAGCCAAGTCCCCAGGATCAACTCTAGCAATCAGCCCCAGCATTTT

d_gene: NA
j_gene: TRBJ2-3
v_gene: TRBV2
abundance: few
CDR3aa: CASSGVRDTQYF
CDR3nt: TGTGCCAGCAGTGGGGTGAGAGATACGCAGTATTTT

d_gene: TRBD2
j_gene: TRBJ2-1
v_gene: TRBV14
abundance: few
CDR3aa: CASSQERRGGNYNEQFF
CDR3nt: TGTGCCAGCAGCCAAGAACGGCGGGGGGGCAACTACAATGAGCAGTTCTTC

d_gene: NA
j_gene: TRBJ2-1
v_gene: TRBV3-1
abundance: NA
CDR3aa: CASSQVPSASYNEQFF
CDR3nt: TGTGCCAGCAGCCAAGTTCCTAGCGCATCCTACAATGAGCAGTTCTTC

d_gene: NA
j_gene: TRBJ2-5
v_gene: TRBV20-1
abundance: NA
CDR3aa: CSAPGATQYF
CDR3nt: TGCAGTGCTCCGGGAGCCACCCAGTACTTC

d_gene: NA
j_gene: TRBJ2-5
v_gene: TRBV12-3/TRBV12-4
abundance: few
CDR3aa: CASSFRAGSRGETQYF
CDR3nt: TGTGCCAGCAGTTTCCGCGCGGGCTCTCGCGGTGAGACCCAGTACTTC

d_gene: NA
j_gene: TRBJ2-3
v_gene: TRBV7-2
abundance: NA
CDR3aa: CASSLVAGRTDTQYF
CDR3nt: TGTGCCAGCAGCTTAGTGGCGGGGCGCACAGATACGCAGTATTTT